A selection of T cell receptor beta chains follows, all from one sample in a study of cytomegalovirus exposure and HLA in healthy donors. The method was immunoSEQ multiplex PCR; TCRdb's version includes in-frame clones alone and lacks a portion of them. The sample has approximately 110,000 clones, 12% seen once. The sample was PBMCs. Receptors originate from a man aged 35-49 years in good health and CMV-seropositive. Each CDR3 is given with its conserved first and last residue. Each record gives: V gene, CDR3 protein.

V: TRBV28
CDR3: CASTTGGWSYEQYF

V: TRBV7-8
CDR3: CASSLGRGSGQPQHF

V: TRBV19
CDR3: CASSIEGGQVQPQHF

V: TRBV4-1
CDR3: CASSRQTGTGIYEQYF

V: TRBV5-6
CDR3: CASSLLDRNYGYTF

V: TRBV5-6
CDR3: CASSFFTGDITDTQYF

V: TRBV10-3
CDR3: CAISDPRQGLGDEQYF

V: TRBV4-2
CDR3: CASSQGSQGFYGYTF

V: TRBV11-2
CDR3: CASGSEGNIQYF

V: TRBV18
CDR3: CASSPVDSPNQPQHF

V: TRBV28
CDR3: CASRTGNTGELFF

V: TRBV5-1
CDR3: CASSLGGSLEQYF

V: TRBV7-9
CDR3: CASGRLNRGEYWYF

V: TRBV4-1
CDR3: CASSQGGLREAEAFF

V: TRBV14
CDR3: CASTDQASGYPQYF

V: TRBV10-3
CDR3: CATTRGVPSGNYEQYF

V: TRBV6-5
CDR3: CASSYASHTGELFF

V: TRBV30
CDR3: CAWEGGGGAGANVLTF

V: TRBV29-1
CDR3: CSARDRGWETQYF

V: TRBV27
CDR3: CASSSPPQSNEQFF

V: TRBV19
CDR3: CASSPMLTTGDGYTF

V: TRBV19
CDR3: CASSPNRRAGTGELFF

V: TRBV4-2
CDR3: CASSQAPSGYEQYF

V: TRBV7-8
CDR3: CASMETSGINEQYF

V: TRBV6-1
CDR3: CASSGTSGEYNEQFF

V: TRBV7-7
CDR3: CASSILGGREQFF

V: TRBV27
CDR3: CASSSFGSGRVGTDTQYF

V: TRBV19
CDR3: CASNREGVRQPQHF

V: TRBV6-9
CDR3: CATSLGLLYEQYF

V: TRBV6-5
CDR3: CASSRQGAADQPQHF

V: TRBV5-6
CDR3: CASSLGDRPMNTEAFF

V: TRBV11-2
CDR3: CASSFGLAVDEQFF

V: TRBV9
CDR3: CASSLLAGGLETQYF

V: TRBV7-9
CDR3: CASYDRATEAFF

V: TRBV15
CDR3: CATSRGYSYEQYF

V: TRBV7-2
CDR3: CASSLSGGRTYEQYF

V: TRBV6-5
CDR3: CASSPGGNYGYTF

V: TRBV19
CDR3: CASSSGVQGDTQYF

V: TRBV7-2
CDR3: CASSRGTSGRSEQFF

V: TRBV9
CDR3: CASSVAGDGGEQFF

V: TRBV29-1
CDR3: CSVEETGGPTGELFF

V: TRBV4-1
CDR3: CASSQAGTGTNQPQHF

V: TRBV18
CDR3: CASSPDRESEAFF

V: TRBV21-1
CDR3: CASHGLASDNEQFF

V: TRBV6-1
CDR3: CASRKDSLEQYF

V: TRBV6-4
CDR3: CASSDSTGLNEQFF

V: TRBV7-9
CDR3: CASSLAGGTGTGTEAFF

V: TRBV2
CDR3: CASRGLAGEGEQYF

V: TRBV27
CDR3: CASSRTLAGVSEQYF

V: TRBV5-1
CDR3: CASSPGQGGNYGYTF

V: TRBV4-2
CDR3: CASSQDIGANTGELFF

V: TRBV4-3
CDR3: CASSSTFNTEAFF

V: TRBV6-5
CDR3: CATAWRQNTGELFF

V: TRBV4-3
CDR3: CASSHPTGAGANVLTF

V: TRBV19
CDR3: CASSRTLYNEKLFF

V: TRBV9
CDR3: CASSLLAGEETQYF

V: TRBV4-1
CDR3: CASSLRNREGIAKNIQYF

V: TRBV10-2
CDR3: CASSDVQGTFGELFF

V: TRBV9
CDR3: CASSVGIGATIETQYF